This passage covers 23 T cell receptor beta chains from one sample sequenced in a study of blood T cell repertoires in COVID-19. Sequencing used immunoSEQ multiplex PCR; TCRdb keeps in-frame clones, though not all of them. Of some 180,000 clones in the sample, roughly 81% were seen once. Sequenced material: peripheral blood. These receptors were obtained from a woman older than 75 with COVID-19, enrolled during active disease.

This sequence joins TRBV2 and TRBJ2-7, with TRBD2 matching 8 bases. Unmatched junction bases numbered 9, after V lost 0 bases and J lost 2 bases. The germline gives CDR1 SNHLY, CDR2 FYNNEI. This CDR3 spans 17 amino acids. The CDR3 DNA sequence: TGTGCCAGCAGTGAAGCGGGGAGAGCGGGAGTCCCCTACGAGCAGTACTTC. This translates into CASSEAGRAGVPYEQYF.

The chain employs TRBV6-5 and TRBJ2-5; 10 bases map to TRBD1. The CDR3 is 14 residues long. After removal of 4 bases from V and 5 bases from J, the junction contained 4 bases not matched to a gene. The germline V gene encodes CDR1 MNHEY and CDR2 SVGAGI. The DNA of the CDR3 is TGTGCCAGCAGTTGGGACAGGGGCTCGGAGACCCAGTACTTC. As protein: CASSWDRGSETQYF.

The V call is TRBV5-1, the J call TRBJ2-3; 7 nucleotides line up with TRBD2. Germline V gene sequence: CDR1 SGHRS, CDR2 YFSETQ. The CDR3 extends over 16 amino acids. V shed 0 bases, J shed 0 bases, and the junction held 4 bases outside the gene matches. The CDR3 bases are TGCGCCAGCAGCTTGGAAGTTAGCGGGAGCACAGATACGCAGTATTTT. Translated: CASSLEVSGSTDTQYF.

The V gene is TRBV15, the J gene TRBJ2-7, with 8 nucleotides matching TRBD1. V trimming: 2 bases; J trimming: 3 bases; junction bases outside the gene matches: 3. The CDR3 runs to 14 residues. CDR1 and CDR2 from the germline V gene are LNHNV and YYDKDF (reference sequence). The CDR3 spells CATSRPGQGYEQYF. DNA for the CDR3: TGTGCCACCAGCAGACCAGGACAGGGCTACGAGCAGTACTTC.

The V call is TRBV30, the J call TRBJ1-5, with TRBD1 matching 9 bases. Germline CDR1 GTSNPN, CDR2 SVGIG (reference sequence). Trimming at V came to 3 bases and at J to 4 bases, leaving 1 base not matched to a gene. CDR3 length: 13 residues. CDR3 residues: CAWRQGANQPQHF. CDR3 coding DNA: TGTGCCTGGAGACAGGGGGCGAATCAGCCCCAGCATTTT.

The V call is TRBV3-1 (or the pseudogene TRBV3-2), the J call TRBJ2-3; D is perhaps TRBD2 (6 bases). The CDR3 runs 13 residues. Germline V lookup: CDR1 LGHDT, CDR2 YNNKEL (reference sequence). V lost 0 bases and J 6 bases, leaving 7 bases between the germline ends. The CDR3 DNA reads as TGTGCCAGCAGCCAAGATGGGGGGGATACGCAGTATTTT. Translated, it gives CASSQDGGDTQYF.

This clone has more than one count but fewer than ten. The chain employs TRBV24-1 and TRBJ2-3; D might be TRBD2 (7 bases). CDR1 and CDR2 from the germline V gene are KGHDR and SFDVKD. The CDR3 is 13 residues long. V was pared by 9 bases and J by 2 bases, with 11 bases between. The CDR3 here is CATGRGITDTQYF. CDR3 nucleotide sequence: TGTGCCACCGGGAGGGGGATCACAGATACGCAGTATTTT.

This sequence joins TRBV5-1 and TRBJ2-5; D is perhaps TRBD1 (6 bases). Trimming stripped 8 bases from V and 1 base from J, with 15 bases between. Germline loops: CDR1 SGHRS, CDR2 YFSETQ. This CDR3 contains 14 residues. For the CDR3, the DNA is TGCGCCAGACTTCTGAGAGGGGGCCAAGAGACCCAGTACTTC. This gives the protein CARLLRGGQETQYF.

This clone was seen just once. The CDR3 reads CASSPRQGGTEAFF. The CDR3 DNA is TGTGCCAGCTCACCACGACAGGGTGGCACTGAAGCTTTCTTT. The chain has TRBV18 and TRBJ1-1; TRBD1 matches at 7 bases. Per germline, CDR1 KGHSH and CDR2 LQKENI. The CDR3 is 14 amino acids. Unmatched junction bases numbered 3, after V lost 1 base and J lost 4 bases. The entire variable domain, with the rest obtained from reference TRBV18 and TRBJ1-1, is as follows: NAGVMQNPRHLVRRRGQEARLRCSPMKGHSHVYWYRQLPEEGLKFMVYLQKENIIDESGMPKERFSAEFPKEGPSILRIQQVVRGDSAAYFCASSPRQGGTEAFFGQGTRLTVV.

This CDR3 reads CASSEVQGLTNGYTF. DNA of the CDR3: TGTGCCAGCAGTGAAGTCCAGGGGCTTACAAATGGCTACACCTTC. This chain joins TRBV2 and TRBJ1-2; D might be TRBD1 (6 bases). Germline loops: CDR1 SNHLY, CDR2 FYNNEI. This CDR3 is built from 15 residues. V dropped 1 base and J dropped 6 bases, with 15 bases sitting between them.

This chain connects TRBV6-2 or TRBV6-3 to TRBJ2-6; D is uncertain. The CDR3 has 16 amino acids. Germline-derived CDR1 and CDR2 are MNHEY and SVGEGT. V was pared by 0 bases and J by 0 bases, with 6 bases between. The CDR3 here is CASSYSSRSGANVLTF. CDR3 sequence (DNA): TGTGCCAGCAGTTACTCGAGCCGCTCTGGGGCCAACGTCCTGACTTTC.

This rearrangement joins TRBV7-9 to TRBJ1-2; tentative D call: TRBD1 (6 bases). Trimming pared 5 bases from V and 8 bases from J, leaving 30 bases between. CDR1 is SEHNR, CDR2 FQNEAQ, per germline (reference sequence). The CDR3 covers 18 residues. For the CDR3, the DNA is TGTGCCAGCAGCCCAACTACCCAGGTGGGGGGGCGCCGGAGCGGCTACACCTTC. Translating it yields CASSPTTQVGGRRSGYTF.

The chain is built from TRBV5-5 and TRBJ2-1; TRBD2 matches 16 bases. This CDR3 comprises 18 residues. Losses at the gene ends were 0 bases for V and 6 bases for J; bases not matched to a gene: 6. Germline loops: CDR1 SGHKS, CDR2 YYEKEE (reference sequence). The CDR3 is CASSLEGLAGGPGNEQFF. In DNA, the CDR3 is TGTGCCAGCAGCTTGGAGGGACTAGCGGGAGGGCCAGGCAATGAGCAGTTCTTC.

This clone came up a few times. This sequence joins TRBV5-6 and TRBJ2-2, with a tentative D call TRBD1 (6 bases). Germline V gene sequence: CDR1 SGHDT, CDR2 YYEEEE. V was clipped by 5 bases and J by 0 bases, with 8 bases between them. This CDR3 comprises 14 residues. The DNA for the CDR3 is TGTGCCAGCAGATGGACAGCGAACACCGGGGAGCTGTTTTTT. Its translation is CASRWTANTGELFF.

The chain combines TRBV6-5 with TRBJ2-1, with 8 positions matching TRBD2. The CDR3 totals 15 residues. CDR1 is MNHEY, CDR2 SVGAGI, per germline. V lost 6 bases to trimming and J lost 5 bases; unmatched junction nucleotides: 9. The CDR3 reads CASSEVSGANNEQFF. The CDR3 nucleotides read TGTGCCAGCAGCGAGGTTAGCGGGGCAAACAATGAGCAGTTCTTC.

The V gene is TRBV11-2, the J gene TRBJ1-6; TRBD1 aligns across 11 bases. CDR1 and CDR2 from the germline V gene are SGHAT and FQNNGV. V was pared by 4 bases and J by 7 bases, with 3 bases of the junction left unmatched. This CDR3 has 15 amino acids. Written as DNA, the CDR3 is TGTGCCAGCAGCTCCGGGACAGGGGGGAATTCACCCCTCCACTTT. It yields the protein CASSSGTGGNSPLHF.

The CDR3 region is CASSLDSRGTEAFF. The CDR3 DNA reads as TGCGCCAGCAGCTTGGATTCCCGAGGCACTGAAGCTTTCTTT. The rearrangement uses TRBV5-1 and TRBJ1-1; D unclear. The V gene's germline CDR1 is SGHRS and CDR2 YFSETQ. The CDR3 is made up of 14 amino acids. V lost 0 bases, J lost 4 bases, and 10 bases lay in between.

The V call is TRBV7-6, the J call TRBJ2-3; 8 bases map to TRBD2. Germline CDR1 reads SGHVS; CDR2 reads FNYEAQ. The junction had 5 bases not matched to a gene; V was cut back by 2 bases and J by 4 bases. The CDR3 totals 15 residues. CDR3 DNA sequence: TGTGCCAGCAGCTTAAGCGGGGGAAGTGCAGATACGCAGTATTTT. Encoded protein: CASSLSGGSADTQYF.

CDR3 DNA: TGTGCCAGCAGTGAAGCGCGACGGACAGTTATTGGCTACACCTTC. Encoded protein: CASSEARRTVIGYTF. The J gene is TRBJ1-2, the V gene TRBV2, with a weak D call TRBD1 (6 bases). Looked up from germline, CDR1 is SNHLY and CDR2 is FYNNEI. The CDR3 spans 15 residues. Trimming cost V 0 bases and J 7 bases, with 15 bases left between them. The full variable domain, with the rest looked up from reference TRBV2 and TRBJ1-2, is EPEVTQTPSHQVTQMGQEVILRCVPISNHLYFYWYRQILGQKVEFLVSFYNNEISEKSEIFDDQFSVERPDGSNFTLKIRSTKLEDSAMYFCASSEARRTVIGYTFGSGTRLTVV.

This clone was seen a few times. The chain is built from TRBV4-1 and TRBJ1-2; D may be TRBD1 (6 bases). The germline V gene encodes CDR1 MGHRA and CDR2 YSYEKL. Between the trimmed V and J ends, which lost 1 base and 7 bases, there was a span of 13 bases. This CDR3 contains 14 residues. DNA of the CDR3: TGCGCCAGCAGCCAAGGGCAGGGGAGCCCTGGCTACACCTTC. Amino acid sequence: CASSQGQGSPGYTF.

The gene calls are TRBV29-1 and TRBJ2-7; the match to TRBD1 covers 7 bases. Germline lookup yields CDR1 SQVTM and CDR2 ANQGSEA. The CDR3 loop spans 11 amino acids. J was trimmed by 5 bases and V by 7 bases; bases with no gene match: 5. This CDR3 reads CSGQTGHEQYF. The CDR3 DNA sequence: TGCAGCGGCCAGACAGGGCACGAGCAGTACTTC.

The chain combines TRBV11-3 with TRBJ1-4; 8 bases are shared with TRBD1. Germline V lookup: CDR1 SGHNT, CDR2 YENEEA. The ends lost 4 bases at V and 5 bases at J; junction bases unmatched: 0. There are 13 residues in the CDR3. In DNA form, the CDR3 reads TGTGCCAGCAGCTCAGGGGGCAATGAAAAACTGTTTTTT. Translating it yields CASSSGGNEKLFF.

As DNA, the CDR3 is TGTGCCACCAGTGCTGTGACAGATCTCGCAGATACGCAGTATTTT. It translates to CATSAVTDLADTQYF. The chain recombines TRBV24-1 with TRBJ2-3; D perhaps matches TRBD1 (5 bases). The CDR3 sequence is 15 residues long. V lost 5 bases and J 4 bases, leaving 15 bases between the germline ends. Per germline, CDR1 KGHDR and CDR2 SFDVKD.